This TCR beta chain was found in a study of blood T cell repertoires in COVID-19. The overall study: From the United States, Italy and Spain came samples of acute and convalescent COVID-19. The analysed material was cDNA or gDNA that came from T cells, B-cell-depleted T cells, or PBMCs.

How the authors handled the data: For nucleated cells, counts were estimated from reference gene primer amplification. Assay: immunoSEQ multiplex PCR; the TCRdb copy retains only in-frame clones and omits some. The V and J calls and clone size are taken from that table; D and trimming were inferred from the DNA. This sample yields about 360,000 clones, of which 70% to 90% are seen a single time; 2.5% to 3.5% belongs to the top ten. Germline lookup yields CDR1 SGHTA and CDR2 FQGNSA. With 7 bases clipped from V and 3 bases from J, the junction kept 17 bases outside the gene matches. The CDR3 runs 18 residues.

This chain joins TRBV7-2 and TRBJ2-2; 7 bases map to TRBD1. Material for sequencing was peripheral blood. The TCR comes from a human donor in a cohort sampled during active COVID-19. The CDR3 DNA reads as TGTGCCAGCACCCTTATAACCGTGACAGGGACGGACACCGGGGAGCTGTTTTTT. This codes for CASTLITVTGTDTGELFF.